Listed below are T cell receptor beta chains from one sample, sequenced in a study of tumor T cells in aggressive B-cell lymphoma. The method was immunoSEQ multiplex PCR; TCRdb's version includes in-frame clones alone and lacks a portion of them. Of under 6,500 clones in the sample, roughly 80% were seen once. Sequencing input: tumor tissue. These receptors were obtained from an adult with diffuse large B cell lymphoma. Each CDR3 is given with its conserved first and last residue. The order of the fields is D gene, CDR3 length, V gene, J gene, clone size, CDR3 DNA, CDR3 protein. A D gene is named only where the DNA matches it firmly. Some rows mark clone size as missing; the rest say once, few, many or name a class of expanded clone.

TRBD1	14	TRBV28	TRBJ1-6	once	TGTGCCAGCAGAACCGACAGGGTATATCCACCCCTCCACTTT	CASRTDRVYPPLHF
TRBD2	15	TRBV5-1	TRBJ2-5	NA	TGCGCCAGCAGCGAACGGACTAGCGGGTTTGGGACCCAGTACTTC	CASSERTSGFGTQYF
NA	13	TRBV28	TRBJ2-1	NA	TGTGCCAGCAGTCCCGAGCCTTACAATGAGCAGTTCTTC	CASSPEPYNEQFF
NA	16	TRBV19	TRBJ2-1	NA	TGTGCCAGTAGTATATGGTTTTCGGGCTCCTACAATGAGCAGTTCTTC	CASSIWFSGSYNEQFF
TRBD1	15	TRBV6-6	TRBJ1-4	few	TGTGCCAGCAGTTACCGCTCAGGGGGACAGGAAAAACTGTTTTTT	CASSYRSGGQEKLFF
NA	17	TRBV11-2	TRBJ2-7	NA	TGTACCAGCAGCTTAGAAAGGCGGGGGCAAACCCACTACGAGCAGTACTTC	CTSSLERRGQTHYEQYF
NA	14	TRBV28	TRBJ1-1	NA	TGTGCCAGCAGTTTCAGGGGATGGATCACTGAAGCTTTCTTT	CASSFRGWITEAFF
TRBD1	14	TRBV5-1	TRBJ1-2	NA	TGCGCCAGCAGCCCAGGACAGGGTGGCTATGGCTACACCTTC	CASSPGQGGYGYTF
TRBD2	14	TRBV6-1	TRBJ2-4	NA	TGTGCCAGCAGTGAGGCAGCGGGGAAAAACATTCAGTACTTC	CASSEAAGKNIQYF
TRBD1	17	TRBV9	TRBJ2-1	NA	TGTGCCAGCACGACGGGACAGGGGAGCGCCTGGGGGAATGAGCAGTTCTTC	CASTTGQGSAWGNEQFF
TRBD1	13	TRBV19	TRBJ1-1	NA	TGTGCCAGTAGTCCTGGCCAGGGGGCGAAGGCTTTCTTT	CASSPGQGAKAFF
NA	14	TRBV27	TRBJ2-2	NA	TGTGCCAGCAGTGGCCGACTAGTTACCGGGGAGCTGTTTTTT	CASSGRLVTGELFF
NA	14	TRBV12-5	TRBJ2-1	once	TGTGCTAGTCAAGGGGCCTCCGAGAACAATGAGCAGTTCTTC	CASQGASENNEQFF
TRBD2	14	TRBV6-5	TRBJ2-7	NA	TGTGCCAGCAGTTTAGCGGGAGCTCGTAACGAGCAGTACTTC	CASSLAGARNEQYF
NA	15	TRBV6-4	TRBJ2-3	NA	TGTGCCAGCAGTGAAAACTTGGGGGGTCTTACTACGCAGTATTTT	CASSENLGGLTTQYF
NA	16	TRBV11-2	TRBJ2-3	NA	TGTGCCAGCAGCCAAACCAGTTTCTCGAGCACAGATACGCAGTATTTT	CASSQTSFSSTDTQYF
TRBD2	15	TRBV29-1	TRBJ2-3	NA	TGCAGCGTTGGTATTGCGGGAGGGCATTCAGATACGCAGTATTTT	CSVGIAGGHSDTQYF
TRBD2	16	TRBV28	TRBJ2-7	NA	TGTGCCAGCAGTACCCGCTCCGGGACTAGGCCCTACGAGCAGTACTTC	CASSTRSGTRPYEQYF
TRBD2	12	TRBV5-6	TRBJ2-1	NA	TGTGCCAGCAGCTGGACTAGCGGGAGGAAGTTCTTC	CASSWTSGRKFF
NA	13	TRBV6-6	TRBJ1-1	once	TGTGCCAGCAGTCCCAGAGGGGGGGGTGAAGCTTTCTTT	CASSPRGGGEAFF
NA	15	TRBV4-1	TRBJ1-1	once	TGCGCCAGCAGCCAAGACCGGGACTCGAACACTGAAGCTTTCTTT	CASSQDRDSNTEAFF
NA	15	TRBV5-6	TRBJ2-7	NA	TGTGCCAGCAGCTTGCCGGGAGTATTCCCCTACGAGCAGTACTTC	CASSLPGVFPYEQYF
NA	14	TRBV5-4	TRBJ2-7	NA	TGTGCCAGCACCCCCTCCGGAGGGTCCTACGAGCAGTACTTC	CASTPSGGSYEQYF
NA	16	TRBV21-1	TRBJ2-1	once	TGTGCCAGCAGGTTTAGGGCGGGAGGGCCGGGGCGCGAGCAGTTCTTC	CASRFRAGGPGREQFF
TRBD2	16	TRBV7-9	TRBJ2-3	NA	TGTGCCAGCAGCTTGCTTACTAGCGGACTTGCAGATACGCAGTATTTT	CASSLLTSGLADTQYF
NA	12	TRBV5-1	TRBJ2-7	few	TGCGCCAGCCAAGGTAGCGGTTACGAGCAGTACTTC	CASQGSGYEQYF
NA	14	TRBV19	TRBJ2-2	NA	TGTGCCAGTGGATGGGGGGGGCAAGCCGGGGAGCTGTTTTTT	CASGWGGQAGELFF